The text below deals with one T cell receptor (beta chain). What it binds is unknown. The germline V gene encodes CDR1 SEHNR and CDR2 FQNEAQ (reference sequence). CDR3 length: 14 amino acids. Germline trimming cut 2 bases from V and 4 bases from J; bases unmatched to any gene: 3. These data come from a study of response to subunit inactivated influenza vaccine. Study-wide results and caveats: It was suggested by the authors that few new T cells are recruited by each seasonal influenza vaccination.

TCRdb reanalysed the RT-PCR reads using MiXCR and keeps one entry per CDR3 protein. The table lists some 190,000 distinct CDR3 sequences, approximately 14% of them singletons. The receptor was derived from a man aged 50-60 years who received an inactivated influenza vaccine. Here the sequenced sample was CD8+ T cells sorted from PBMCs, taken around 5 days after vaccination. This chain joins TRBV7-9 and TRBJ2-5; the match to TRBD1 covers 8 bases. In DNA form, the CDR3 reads TGTGCCAGCAGCTTATCGACAGGGGCAGAGACCCAGTACTTC. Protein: CASSLSTGAETQYF.